Following are 14 T cell receptor beta chains from one sample sequenced in a study of cytomegalovirus exposure and HLA in healthy donors. Libraries were prepared by immunoSEQ multiplex PCR; TCRdb keeps only in-frame clonotypes and omits some of them. The table lists 150,000 to 200,000 clones, 75% to 95% of them singletons. Sequenced: PBMCs. The receptor source for this set is a woman between 18 and 29 years old in good health and CMV-seropositive.

Here the CDR3 reads CASRNRGPNNEQFF. The CDR3 DNA reads as TGTGCCAGTAGGAATAGGGGGCCCAACAATGAGCAGTTCTTC. The V gene is TRBV19, the J gene TRBJ2-1; 7 bases match TRBD1. This CDR3 has 14 amino acids. Germline CDR1 reads LNHDA; CDR2 reads SQIVND (reference sequence). V lost 6 bases to trimming and J lost 5 bases; unmatched junction nucleotides: 7.

The J gene is TRBJ1-2, the V gene TRBV28; unclear D gene. V lost 2 bases to trimming and J lost 4 bases, with 17 bases between them. The germline CDR1 and CDR2 sequences are MDHEN and SYDVKM. CDR3 size: 16 residues. CDR3 in DNA: TGTGCCAGCAGTTTAAGTGGTCGGGAGGGAGTCTATGGCTACACCTTC. Its protein product is CASSLSGREGVYGYTF.

This chain links TRBV18 with TRBJ1-5; 7 bases line up with TRBD1. Germline V CDR1 and CDR2: KGHSH, LQKENI. This CDR3 comprises 15 residues. Trimming removed 3 bases from V and 5 bases from J; junction bases left unmatched: 7. Written as DNA, the CDR3 is TGTGCCAGCTCACCTAACCGGGACAGATATCAGCCCCAGCATTTT. Translated: CASSPNRDRYQPQHF.

The chain recombines TRBV19 with TRBJ2-2, with TRBD2 matching over 7 bases. Germline CDR1 is LNHDA and CDR2 is SQIVND (reference sequence). The CDR3 has 14 amino acids. The ends lost 9 bases at V and 5 bases at J; junction bases unmatched: 9. Here the CDR3 reads CARTETSLTGELFF. The CDR3, as DNA: TGTGCCAGAACCGAGACTAGCCTTACCGGGGAGCTGTTTTTT.

This sequence joins TRBV5-1 and TRBJ2-5; D not resolved. The V gene lost 0 bases and the J gene lost 2 bases, with 8 bases spanning the gap. The CDR3 consists of 14 residues. The germline gives CDR1 SGHRS, CDR2 YFSETQ. CDR3 coding DNA: TGCGCCAGCAGCTTGGTTGAGGCTCAAGAGACCCAGTACTTC. This codes for CASSLVEAQETQYF.

The rearrangement joins TRBV6-1 to TRBJ2-7, with 8 nucleotides matching TRBD2. CDR3 size: 15 residues. V gave up 0 bases and J gave up 6 bases; unmatched junction bases: 7. Per germline, CDR1 MNHNS and CDR2 SASEGT. The CDR3 region has the DNA TGTGCCAGCAGTGAAGCAGTGGGACTAGTCCGCGAGCAGTACTTC. This gives the protein CASSEAVGLVREQYF.

This chain joins TRBV7-9 and TRBJ2-5; 10 nucleotides align to TRBD1. V was clipped by 2 bases and J by 1 base; unmatched bases: 7. Germline-derived CDR1 and CDR2 are SEHNR and FQNEAQ (reference sequence). The CDR3 spans 17 residues. DNA for the CDR3: TGTGCCAGCAGCTTAAGTGGAGGGACAGGGGCCCAAGAGACCCAGTACTTC. The encoded protein is CASSLSGGTGAQETQYF.

The chain couples TRBV7-6 to TRBJ1-6, with D possibly matching TRBD1 (5 bases). The length of the CDR3 is 18 residues. The germline gives CDR1 SGHVS, CDR2 FNYEAQ. Trimming left V 0 bases short and J 1 base short, with 13 bases between. The DNA of the CDR3 is TGTGCCAGCAGCTTAGCGAGACCGGGGGAATCCTATAATTCACCCCTCCACTTT. Translated: CASSLARPGESYNSPLHF.

This chain joins TRBV27 and TRBJ2-7; TRBD1 might be the D (5 bases). Germline V gene data show CDR1 as MNHEY and CDR2 as SMNVEV (reference sequence). The ends were cut back, 8 bases at V and 3 bases at J, with 17 bases in the middle. The CDR3 extends over 14 amino acids. The CDR3 coding sequence is TGTGCCAGCGGTAGGGGTACAGGTATCTACGAGCAGTACTTC. This gives the protein CASGRGTGIYEQYF.

Points on this clone: Relative to the germline gene, one junction end is altered; a read error may explain this. The chain recombines TRBV6-1 with TRBJ1-2, with a weak D call TRBD1 (5 bases). This CDR3 is built from 16 residues. The germline V gene has CDR1 MNHNS and CDR2 SASEGT. CDR3 region: CASREFDSLTKYGYTF. In DNA form, the CDR3 reads TGTGCCAGCAGGGAATTCGACAGTTTAACTAAGTATGGCTACACCTTC.

V and J are TRBV7-6 and TRBJ2-3; 8 nucleotides match TRBD2. The CDR3 runs to 16 residues. Looked up from germline, CDR1 is SGHVS and CDR2 is FNYEAQ. V shed 6 bases, J shed 5 bases, and the junction held 13 bases outside the gene matches. CDR3 protein: CASSSLDGGAGDTQYF. CDR3 nucleotide sequence: TGTGCCAGCAGTTCGCTCGACGGGGGGGCGGGAGATACGCAGTATTTT.

V and J are TRBV7-9 and TRBJ2-3, with 8 bases that match TRBD2. Germline V gene sequence: CDR1 SEHNR, CDR2 FQNEAQ (reference sequence). The CDR3 contains 16 residues. Trimming took 1 base from V and 1 from J; bases not matched to a gene: 4. CDR3 region: CASSLVRAGGTDTQYF. The CDR3 nucleotides are TGTGCCAGCAGCTTAGTCCGAGCGGGGGGCACAGATACGCAGTATTTT.

The chain is built from TRBV7-9 and TRBJ1-1; D perhaps matches TRBD1 (5 bases). CDR1 and CDR2 (germline): SEHNR, FQNEAQ (reference sequence). V lost 0 bases, J lost 0 bases, and 14 bases lay in between. This CDR3 is built from 17 residues. The CDR3: CASSLANRRGVNTEAFF. CDR3 DNA: TGTGCCAGCAGCTTAGCGAACAGGCGGGGGGTGAACACTGAAGCTTTCTTT.

This chain uses TRBV28 with TRBJ2-1; perhaps TRBD1 as D (6 bases). Trimming cost V 5 bases and J 12 bases, with 23 bases left between them. The CDR3 totals 15 residues. The V gene's germline CDR1 is MDHEN and CDR2 SYDVKM. The CDR3 loop reads CASSIRQDMVLGQFF. CDR3 sequence (DNA): TGTGCCAGCAGTATAAGACAGGATATGGTTTTGGGGCAGTTCTTC.